The source of this TCR beta chain is a study of T cell clones after liver transplantation. Across the whole study: Until 12-24 months post-transplant, subjects got standard immunosuppression and no induction. Study outcomes and limitations: In most of the 8 subjects, circulating graft-donor-reactive CD4 TCRbeta sequences fell significantly after transplant.

The repertoire was sequenced with immunoSEQ multiplex PCR; TCRdb's copy has only in-frame clones and lacks some. The data hold roughly 15,000 clones, with less than 85% observed a single time. Remarks on this clone: The antigen remains unidentified.

This CDR3 contains 13 residues. The V end lost 5 bases, the J end lost 1 base, and 7 bases lay between the germline ends. CDR1 and CDR2 (germline): SEHNR, FQNEAQ (reference sequence). The source material was CD8+ T cells from blood, sampled around 49 months after liver transplant. This TCR came from a human patient who received a liver transplant. Some T cells here may be from the graft donor. The chain has TRBV7-9 and TRBJ2-3, with D possibly being TRBD1 (6 bases). The CDR3 spells CASSPGGTDTQYF. The CDR3 coding sequence is TGTGCCAGCAGCCCAGGGGGCACAGATACGCAGTATTTT. The entire variable domain, with the rest obtained from reference TRBV7-9 and TRBJ2-3, is as follows: DTGVSQNPRHKITKRGQNVTFRCDPISEHNRLYWYRQTLGQGPEFLTYFQNEAQLEKSRLLSDRFSAERPKGSFSTLEIQRTEQGDSAMYLCASSPGGTDTQYFGPGTRLTVL.